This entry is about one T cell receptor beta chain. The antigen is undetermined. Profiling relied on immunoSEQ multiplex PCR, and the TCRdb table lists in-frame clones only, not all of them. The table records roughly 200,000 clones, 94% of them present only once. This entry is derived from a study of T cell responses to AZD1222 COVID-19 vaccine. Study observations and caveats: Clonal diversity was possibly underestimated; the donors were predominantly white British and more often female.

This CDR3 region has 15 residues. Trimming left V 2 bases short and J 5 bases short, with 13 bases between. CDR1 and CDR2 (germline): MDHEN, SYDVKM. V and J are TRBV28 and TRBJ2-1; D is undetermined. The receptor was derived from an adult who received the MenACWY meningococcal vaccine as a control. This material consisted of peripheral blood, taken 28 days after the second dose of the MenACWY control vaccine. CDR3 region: CASSLLAFINNEQFF. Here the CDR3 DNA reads TGTGCCAGCAGTTTACTGGCATTCATTAACAATGAGCAGTTCTTC.